These 27 T cell receptor beta chains share one sample of origin, sequenced in a study of identical twins. TCRdb ran MiXCR on the 5' RACE reads and lists one entry per CDR3 protein. The sample has roughly 690,000 distinct CDR3 sequences, less than 7% seen once. Material for sequencing was naive T cells sorted from blood. Receptors originate from a man between 18 and 29 years old in good health.

The chain employs TRBV9 and TRBJ2-1; 9 nucleotides align to TRBD2. The CDR3 totals 15 residues. Trimming took 0 bases from V and 9 from J; bases not matched to a gene: 7. The V gene's germline CDR1 is SGDLS and CDR2 YYNGEE. The CDR3 loop reads CASSVGSGSGGEQFF. CDR3 DNA: TGTGCCAGCAGCGTAGGTAGCGGGAGTGGTGGTGAGCAGTTCTTC.

This clonotype was found many times. This chain joins TRBV18 and TRBJ1-3; weak D call: TRBD1 (5 bases). CDR1 and CDR2 (germline): KGHSH, LQKENI. Trimming stripped 3 bases from V and 0 bases from J, with 9 bases between. The CDR3 is 15 residues long. The CDR3 sequence: CASSPGQGSGNTIYF. DNA for the CDR3: TGTGCCAGCTCACCCGGCCAGGGCTCTGGAAACACCATATATTTT. The whole variable domain, remainder taken from reference TRBV18 and TRBJ1-3, is NAGVMQNPRHLVRRRGQEARLRCSPMKGHSHVYWYRQLPEEGLKFMVYLQKENIIDESGMPKERFSAEFPKEGPSILRIQQVVRGDSAAYFCASSPGQGSGNTIYFGEGSWLTVV.

This rearrangement joins TRBV19 to TRBJ2-5, with 11 bases fitting TRBD1. Per the germline V gene, CDR1 is LNHDA and CDR2 is SQIVND (reference sequence). The trim removed 5 bases at V and 5 bases at J, leaving 7 bases unmatched. The CDR3 sequence is 15 residues long. CDR3 in DNA: TGTGCCAGTAGTGGACGGACAGGGGGCGCGGAGACCCAGTACTTC. Translation: CASSGRTGGAETQYF. Filled out from reference TRBV19 and TRBJ2-5, the complete variable domain reads DGGITQSPKYLFRKEGQNVTLSCEQNLNHDAMYWYRQDPGQGLRLIYYSQIVNDFQKGDIAEGYSVSREKKESFPLTVTSAQKNPTAFYLCASSGRTGGAETQYFGPGTRLLVL.

This clonotype was seen at least ten times. The chain employs TRBV5-1 and TRBJ2-5; tentative D call: TRBD1 (6 bases). The V end was cut by 5 bases, the J end by 2 bases, with 13 bases between. The CDR3 loop spans 14 amino acids. Germline V gene sequence: CDR1 SGHRS, CDR2 YFSETQ. CDR3 coding DNA: TGCGCCAGCAGGGAAACAGGGATGCAAGAGACCCAGTACTTC. It translates to CASRETGMQETQYF.

The table lists this clonotype with many counts. This rearrangement joins TRBV5-1 to TRBJ1-2, with 7 bases fitting TRBD1. The germline CDR1 and CDR2 sequences are SGHRS and YFSETQ. Trimming removed 4 bases from V and 4 bases from J; junction bases left unmatched: 7. The CDR3 totals 14 residues. The CDR3 nucleotides read TGCGCCAGCAGCGGAACGACAGGGTTCTATGGCTACACCTTC. It encodes CASSGTTGFYGYTF.

V is TRBV7-6 and J is TRBJ1-2; 9 bases are a match to TRBD1. The J segment lost 4 bases and the V segment lost 0 bases, leaving 12 bases of the junction unmatched. This CDR3 has 18 amino acids. Germline loops: CDR1 SGHVS, CDR2 FNYEAQ. CDR3 protein: CASSLAKSGQGGSYGYTF. CDR3 coding DNA: TGTGCCAGCAGCTTAGCCAAATCGGGACAGGGAGGCTCCTATGGCTACACCTTC.

This clonotype has ten or more counts. The chain uses TRBV24-1 and TRBJ2-3; D not resolved. Germline loops: CDR1 KGHDR, CDR2 SFDVKD. This CDR3 comprises 12 residues. V lost 2 bases to trimming and J lost 4 bases, with 3 bases between them. The CDR3 DNA follows: TGTGCCACCAGTGATTACCCAGATACGCAGTATTTT. It translates to CATSDYPDTQYF.

This clonotype showed up many times. The chain links TRBV29-1 to TRBJ2-7, with no clear D. Germline-derived CDR1 and CDR2 are SQVTM and ANQGSEA. Trimming took off 2 bases at V and 1 base at J, with 18 bases between the two ends. CDR3 size: 16 residues. The CDR3 sequence: CSVELDARRSSYEQYF. CDR3 sequence (DNA): TGCAGCGTTGAACTCGATGCCCGTAGATCATCCTACGAGCAGTACTTC.

This clonotype was observed a handful of times. The chain uses TRBV20-1 and TRBJ2-7; D unclear. The V and J ends lost 7 bases and 1 base respectively, with 8 bases between them. The CDR3 has 11 residues. The V gene's germline CDR1 is DFQATT and CDR2 SNEGSKA (reference sequence). CDR3 region: CSDRGSYEQYV. The CDR3 region has the DNA TGCAGTGATCGCGGTTCCTACGAGCAGTACGTC.

Only a few counts were recorded for this clonotype. The rearrangement joins TRBV25-1 to TRBJ1-1, with TRBD1 identical over 7 bases. The germline CDR1 and CDR2 sequences are MGHDK and SYGVNS. The junction had 6 bases not matched to a gene; V was cut back by 2 bases and J by 0 bases. The CDR3 is made up of 16 amino acids. The CDR3 reads CASSETWGQLNTEAFF. DNA of the CDR3: TGTGCCAGCAGTGAAACGTGGGGACAGTTGAACACTGAAGCTTTCTTT.

This clonotype was counted only a few times. V gene TRBV7-9 combines with J gene TRBJ1-2, with a tentative D call TRBD1 (6 bases). V was shortened by 4 bases and J by 8 bases, with 20 bases between the two germline ends. Germline loops: CDR1 SEHNR, CDR2 FQNEAQ (reference sequence). The CDR3 totals 15 residues. The CDR3 bases are TGTGCCAGCAGCTCTCTAGAGGGGGGCACGAGAGGCTACACCTTC. This translates into CASSSLEGGTRGYTF.

This clonotype was seen many times. This chain joins TRBV6-5 and TRBJ2-5; tentative D call: TRBD2 (6 bases). The CDR3 totals 15 residues. V lost 1 base and J lost 3, with 12 bases in between. Germline CDR1 MNHEY, CDR2 SVGAGI. The CDR3 loop is CASSYFGTPKETQYF. In DNA, the CDR3 is TGTGCCAGCAGTTACTTCGGGACTCCCAAAGAGACCCAGTACTTC.

This clonotype was recorded many times. This chain connects TRBV29-1 to TRBJ2-1; TRBD1 aligns across 7 bases. This CDR3 is 15 amino acids long. Per germline, CDR1 SQVTM and CDR2 ANQGSEA. V was clipped by 6 bases and J by 2 bases; unmatched bases: 10. This CDR3 is CSVRDGQVAYNEQFF. The CDR3 DNA sequence: TGCAGCGTCCGCGACGGACAGGTGGCCTACAATGAGCAGTTCTTC.

This clonotype appeared a few times. The CDR3 coding sequence is TGTGCCAGCAGCACCCTAGGGGCAATTGGCGGGGATTACGAGCAGTACTTC. Translation gives CASSTLGAIGGDYEQYF. V gene TRBV7-9 combines with J gene TRBJ2-7; maybe TRBD2 (6 bases). Germline V CDR1 and CDR2: SEHNR, FQNEAQ (reference sequence). V dropped 5 bases and J dropped 4 bases, with 24 bases sitting between them. The CDR3 length is 17 residues.

This clonotype has at least ten counts. V is TRBV12-3 or TRBV12-4 and J is TRBJ2-5, with D perhaps TRBD1 or TRBD2 (5 bases each). The germline V and J ends were trimmed by 5 bases and 10 bases, with 14 bases remaining between them. CDR3 length: 12 amino acids. The CDR3 DNA reads as TGTGCCAGCAGTGTACGGGACGAAGGCCAGTACTTC. It is translated as CASSVRDEGQYF.

The table lists this clonotype with a few counts. The rearrangement joins TRBV10-3 to TRBJ2-5; 9 nucleotides agree with TRBD2. J lost 5 bases, V lost 8 bases, and 6 bases had no gene match. CDR1 is ENHRY and CDR2 is SYGVKD in the germline V gene. CDR3 length: 13 amino acids. The CDR3 DNA sequence: TGTGCCATCTCGCTAGCGGGATTGGAGACCCAGTACTTC. Translated, it gives CAISLAGLETQYF.

This clonotype has only a few counts. This chain uses TRBV6-2 or TRBV6-3 with TRBJ2-5; D may be TRBD1 or TRBD2 (5 bases each). CDR3 length: 13 residues. CDR1 MNHEY and CDR2 SVGEGT come from the germline V gene. Trimming removed 2 bases from V and 5 bases from J, with 9 bases in between. CDR3 sequence: CASSYRDGETQYF. For the CDR3, the DNA is TGTGCCAGCAGTTACAGGGACGGGGAGACCCAGTACTTC.

This clonotype has a handful of counts. CDR3 sequence reads: CSAPGQGVLGEQFF. CDR3 DNA: TGCAGTGCCCCGGGACAGGGTGTATTGGGTGAGCAGTTCTTC. The chain links TRBV20-1 to TRBJ2-1; 9 nucleotides line up with TRBD1. Germline lookup yields CDR1 DFQATT and CDR2 SNEGSKA (reference sequence). J lost 9 bases, V lost 6 bases, and 12 bases had no gene match. This CDR3 region has 14 residues.

The table lists this clonotype with a few counts. The chain links TRBV10-2 to TRBJ2-7; 8 nucleotides agree with TRBD2. The CDR3 has 15 amino acids. Unmatched junction bases numbered 13, after V lost 6 bases and J lost 6 bases. Germline V CDR1 and CDR2: WSHSY, SAAADI. The CDR3 protein is CASSPLGAGDGEQYV. The CDR3 bases are TGCGCCAGCAGCCCACTTGGAGCGGGAGACGGCGAGCAGTACGTC.

This clonotype has at least ten counts. The chain joins TRBV15 to TRBJ2-7; perhaps TRBD2 as D (6 bases). With 8 bases removed from V and 5 bases from J, the gap between germline ends came to 16 bases. Germline CDR1 and CDR2: LNHNV and YYDKDF (reference sequence). This CDR3 comprises 13 residues. The CDR3 loop reads CATRTGGTNEQYV. The CDR3 bases are TGTGCCACCCGCACCGGAGGGACGAACGAGCAGTACGTC.

As DNA, the CDR3 is TGTGCCATCAGGGACAGAGAGGGCTATGGCTACACCTTC. Amino acid sequence: CAIRDREGYGYTF. The V gene is TRBV10-3, the J gene TRBJ1-2; a possible D gene is TRBD1 (6 bases). V gave up 6 bases and J gave up 4 bases, with 12 bases separating them. Germline V gives CDR1 ENHRY, CDR2 SYGVKD. This CDR3 spans 13 amino acids.

This clonotype was counted a few times. This chain links TRBV28 with TRBJ2-2, with 8 bases that match TRBD1. CDR3 length: 16 amino acids. J was trimmed by 3 bases and V by 6 bases; bases with no gene match: 9. In germline, CDR1 is MDHEN, CDR2 SYDVKM. Written as DNA, the CDR3 is TGTGCCAGCAGCTCTAACAGGGGGTACGACACCGGGGAGCTGTTTTTT. The encoded protein is CASSSNRGYDTGELFF.

The chain is built from TRBV5-1 and TRBJ1-2, with D unresolved. The CDR3 runs 14 residues. Germline-derived CDR1 and CDR2 are SGHRS and YFSETQ. Trimming shortened V by 0 bases and J by 2 bases, and 8 bases separated the two germline ends. The CDR3 is CASSLVEINYGYTF. DNA of the CDR3: TGCGCCAGCAGCTTGGTTGAGATAAACTATGGCTACACCTTC. Variable domain in full (rest from reference TRBV5-1 and TRBJ1-2): KAGVTQTPRYLIKTRGQQVTLSCSPISGHRSVSWYQQTPGQGLQFLFEYFSETQRNKGNFPGRFSGRQFSNSRSEMNVSTLELGDSALYLCASSLVEINYGYTFGSGTRLTVV.

The chain recombines TRBV15 with TRBJ2-7; D perhaps matches TRBD2 (5 bases). V shed 0 bases and J shed 6 bases, with 9 bases lying between them. The CDR3 is made up of 13 amino acids. Germline V lookup: CDR1 LNHNV, CDR2 YYDKDF (reference sequence). The CDR3 nucleotides read TGTGCCACCAGCAGAGATGGGAGCGGCGAGCAGTACGTC. Translation gives CATSRDGSGEQYV.

This clonotype was picked up many times. V gene TRBV4-3 combines with J gene TRBJ2-3; D is unresolved. In germline, CDR1 is LGHNA, CDR2 YSLEER. V was trimmed by 1 base and J by 3 bases, leaving 5 bases between them. The CDR3 has 13 residues. In DNA form, the CDR3 reads TGCGCCAGCAGCCAAGTAGGGACAGATACGCAGTATTTT. Translated, it gives CASSQVGTDTQYF.

In its sample, this clonotype was seen a few times. This rearrangement joins TRBV20-1 to TRBJ2-6; 10 bases agree with TRBD1. CDR3 length equals 17 residues. Germline V lookup: CDR1 DFQATT, CDR2 SNEGSKA (reference sequence). V lost 5 bases, J lost 2 bases, and 9 bases stayed unmatched. The CDR3, as DNA: TGCAGTGCTGACCCGGCGGGACAGGGGCCTGGGGCCAACGTCCTGACTTTC. The encoded protein is CSADPAGQGPGANVLTF.

There are a few counts of this clonotype. The rearrangement joins TRBV20-1 to TRBJ1-1, with no clear D. V was cut by 0 bases and J by 1 base, with 12 bases left in between. The CDR3 has 15 amino acids. Germline CDR1 is DFQATT and CDR2 is SNEGSKA (reference sequence). CDR3 sequence: CSARDLMLGNTEAFF. As DNA, the CDR3 is TGCAGTGCTAGAGATCTCATGCTCGGGAACACTGAAGCTTTCTTT.